This T cell receptor (beta chain) was captured by sequencing in a study of T-cell memory formation after mild COVID-19. Study results and caveats: Clones that contracted clustered mainly in CM and EM if CD4+ and in EMRA if CD8+.

TCRdb recomputed calls from the 5' RACE reads with MiXCR, one row per CDR3 protein. The sample contains under 250,000 distinct CDR3 sequences, 10% to 13% of which appear only once. The sample holds a few counts of this clonotype. What it recognizes is unknown. Specimen: PBMCs or a T cell subset sorted from them (not recorded which). This sequence originates from a man aged 18-30 years who had mild COVID-19 (a few samples of this study predate the infection). Cell type and time point are not known.

The CDR3 DNA reads TGCAGCGTTGACCCCAAGGGGGGAGCTAACTATGGCTACACCTTC. Its protein is CSVDPKGGANYGYTF. The rearrangement links TRBV29-1 to TRBJ1-2, with a possible D match to TRBD1 (6 bases). This CDR3 has 15 residues. V gave up 3 bases and J gave up 0 bases, with 14 bases separating them. Germline loops: CDR1 SQVTM, CDR2 ANQGSEA. Complete variable domain (other parts from reference TRBV29-1 and TRBJ1-2): SAVISQKPSRDICQRGTSLTIQCQVDSQVTMMFWYRQQPGQSLTLIATANQGSEATYESGFVIDKFPISRPNLTFSTLTVSNMSPEDSSIYLCSVDPKGGANYGYTFGSGTRLTVV.